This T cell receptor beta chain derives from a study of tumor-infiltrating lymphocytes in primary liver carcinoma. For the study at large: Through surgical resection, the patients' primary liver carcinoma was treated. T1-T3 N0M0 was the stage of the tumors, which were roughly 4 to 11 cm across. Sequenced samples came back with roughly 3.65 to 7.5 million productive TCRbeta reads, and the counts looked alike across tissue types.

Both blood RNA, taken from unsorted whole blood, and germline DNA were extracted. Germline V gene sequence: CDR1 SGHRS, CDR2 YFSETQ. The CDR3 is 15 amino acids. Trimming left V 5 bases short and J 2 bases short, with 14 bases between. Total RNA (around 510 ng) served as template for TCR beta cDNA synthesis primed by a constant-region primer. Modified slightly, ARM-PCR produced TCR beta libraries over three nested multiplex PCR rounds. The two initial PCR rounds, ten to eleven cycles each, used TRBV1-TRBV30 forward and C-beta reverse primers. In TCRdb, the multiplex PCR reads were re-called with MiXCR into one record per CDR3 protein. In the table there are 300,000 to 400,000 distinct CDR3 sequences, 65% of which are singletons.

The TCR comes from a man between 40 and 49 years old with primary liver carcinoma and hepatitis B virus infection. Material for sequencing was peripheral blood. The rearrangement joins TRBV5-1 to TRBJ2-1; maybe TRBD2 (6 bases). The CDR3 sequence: CASREQGLAYNEQFF. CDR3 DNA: TGCGCCAGCAGGGAGCAGGGACTGGCCTACAATGAGCAGTTCTTC.